This T cell receptor (beta chain) derives from a study of vaccination and CD4 T cells after COVID-19. Sample share makes this clonotype large. Its antigen is still unknown. Cultured CD4+ T-cell DNA underwent Oncomine TCR Beta short-read sequencing. One entry per CDR3 protein results from TCRdb running MiXCR on the PCR reads. The repertoire includes just over 3,000 distinct CDR3 sequences, roughly 23% of them detected once, and about 19% sits in the top ten. This CDR3 has 15 amino acids. Between the trimmed V and J ends, which lost 4 bases and 4 bases, there was a span of 16 bases. CDR1 and CDR2 (germline): MNHNS, SASEGT. This sample's treatment: roughly ten-day PBMC culture with coronavirus spike peptide pools or control peptides (ViraFEST assay).

Sequenced here: CD4+ T cells from blood, cultured in vitro, sampled after SARS-CoV-2 vaccination. This chain connects TRBV6-1 to TRBJ1-2; TRBD1 is a possible D gene (6 bases). The sequence came from a human donor who had recovered from COVID-19. The CDR3, as DNA: TGTGCCAGCAGTGCCGGGGGGGGGCGCGTCTATGGCTACACCTTC. Its translation: CASSAGGGRVYGYTF.